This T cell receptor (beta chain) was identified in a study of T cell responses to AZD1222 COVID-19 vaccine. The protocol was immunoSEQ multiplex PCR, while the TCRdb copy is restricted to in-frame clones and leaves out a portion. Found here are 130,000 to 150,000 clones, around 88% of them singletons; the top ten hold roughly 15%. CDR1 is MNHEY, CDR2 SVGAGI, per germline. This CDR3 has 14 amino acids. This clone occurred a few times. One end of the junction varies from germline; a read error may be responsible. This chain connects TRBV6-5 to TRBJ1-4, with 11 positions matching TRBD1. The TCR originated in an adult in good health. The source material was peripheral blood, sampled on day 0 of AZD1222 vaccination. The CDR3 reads CAILRTGGNGKLFF. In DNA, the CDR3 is TGTGCCATCCTCCGGACAGGGGGCAATGGAAAACTGTTTTTT.